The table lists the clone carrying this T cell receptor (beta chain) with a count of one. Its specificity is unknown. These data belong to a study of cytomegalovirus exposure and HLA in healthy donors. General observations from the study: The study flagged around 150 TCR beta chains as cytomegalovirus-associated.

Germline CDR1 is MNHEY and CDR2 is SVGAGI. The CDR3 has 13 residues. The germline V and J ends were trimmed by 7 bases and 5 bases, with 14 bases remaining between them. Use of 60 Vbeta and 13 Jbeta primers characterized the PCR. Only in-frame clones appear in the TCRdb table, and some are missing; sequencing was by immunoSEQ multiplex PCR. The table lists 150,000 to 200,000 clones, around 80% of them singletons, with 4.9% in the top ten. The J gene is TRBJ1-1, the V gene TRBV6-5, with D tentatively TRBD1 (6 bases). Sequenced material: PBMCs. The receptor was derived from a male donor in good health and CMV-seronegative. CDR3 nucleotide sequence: TGTGCCAGCATAGGGGGGAGGGGTACTGAAGCTTTCTTT. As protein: CASIGGRGTEAFF.